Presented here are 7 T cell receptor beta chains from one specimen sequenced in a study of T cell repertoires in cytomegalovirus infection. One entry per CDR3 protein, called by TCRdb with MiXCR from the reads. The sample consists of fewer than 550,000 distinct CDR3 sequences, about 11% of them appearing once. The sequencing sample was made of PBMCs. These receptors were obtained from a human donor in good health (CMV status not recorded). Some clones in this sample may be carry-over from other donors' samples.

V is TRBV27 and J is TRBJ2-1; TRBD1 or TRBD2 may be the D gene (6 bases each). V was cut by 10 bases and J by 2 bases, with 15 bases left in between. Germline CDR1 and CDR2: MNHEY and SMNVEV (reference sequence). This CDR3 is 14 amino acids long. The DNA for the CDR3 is TGTGCCACAGGGGCCCGGAGGGCCTACAATGAGCAGTTCTTC. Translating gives CATGARRAYNEQFF.

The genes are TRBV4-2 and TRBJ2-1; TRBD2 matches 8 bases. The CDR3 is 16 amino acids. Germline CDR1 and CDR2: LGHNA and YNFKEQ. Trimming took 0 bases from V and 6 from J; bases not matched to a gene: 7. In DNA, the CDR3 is TGTGCCAGCAGCCAAGATCATAGCGGGGTCTCCAATGAGCAGTTCTTC. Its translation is CASSQDHSGVSNEQFF.

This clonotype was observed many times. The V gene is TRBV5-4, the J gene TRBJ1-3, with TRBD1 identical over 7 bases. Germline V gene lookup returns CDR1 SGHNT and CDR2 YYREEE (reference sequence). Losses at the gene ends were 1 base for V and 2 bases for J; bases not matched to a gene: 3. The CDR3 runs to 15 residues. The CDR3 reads CASSLRQGAGNTIYF. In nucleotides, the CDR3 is TGTGCCAGCAGCTTGAGACAGGGCGCTGGAAACACCATATATTTT.

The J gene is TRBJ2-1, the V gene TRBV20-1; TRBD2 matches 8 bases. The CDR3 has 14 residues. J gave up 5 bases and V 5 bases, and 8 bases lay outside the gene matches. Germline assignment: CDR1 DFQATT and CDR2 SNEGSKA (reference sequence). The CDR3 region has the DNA TGCAGTGCTTCCCCGGGAGGGCGACACAATGAGCAGTTCTTC. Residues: CSASPGGRHNEQFF.

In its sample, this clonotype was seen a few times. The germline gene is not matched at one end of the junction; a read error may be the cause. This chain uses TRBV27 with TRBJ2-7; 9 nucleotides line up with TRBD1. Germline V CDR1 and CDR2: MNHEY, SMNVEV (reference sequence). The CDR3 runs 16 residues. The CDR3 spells CASSLSGTGFSYEQYF. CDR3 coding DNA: TGTGCCAGCAGTCTATCCGGGACAGGGTTTTCCTACGAGCAGTACTTC.

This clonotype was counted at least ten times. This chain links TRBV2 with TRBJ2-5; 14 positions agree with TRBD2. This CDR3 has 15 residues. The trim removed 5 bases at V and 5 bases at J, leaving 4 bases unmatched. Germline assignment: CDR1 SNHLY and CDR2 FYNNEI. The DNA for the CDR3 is TGTGCCAGCAGTTCGACTAGCGGGGGGGCGGAGACCCAGTACTTC. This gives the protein CASSSTSGGAETQYF.

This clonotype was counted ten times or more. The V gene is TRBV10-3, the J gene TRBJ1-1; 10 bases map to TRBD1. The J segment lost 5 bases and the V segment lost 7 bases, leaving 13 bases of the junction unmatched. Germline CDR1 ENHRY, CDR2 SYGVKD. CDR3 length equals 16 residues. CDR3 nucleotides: TGTGCCATCACCGCCCAAGCAGGGACAGGGGATACTGAAGCTTTCTTT. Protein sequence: CAITAQAGTGDTEAFF.